What follows is one T cell receptor (beta chain) and its context. In its sample, this clone was seen a few times. The antigen it recognizes is unknown. No base quality values were provided; no much bigger clone lies one nucleotide off. The High Capacity cDNA Reverse Transcription Kit was used to reverse transcribe all of the isolated RNA, meaning that expressed TCRB transcripts were what got sequenced. Deep immunoSEQ sequencing was applied to naive, central memory and regulatory T cell samples, giving an average of roughly 3.3 million total reads per sample. Sorted cells were lysed in RLT buffer, and RNA was extracted using DNase-treated RNeasy Micro or Mini kits according to cell number. Each cell subset was processed on its own to prevent cross-contamination, while patient and healthy donor samples were processed together. TCRB sequences were amplified from cDNA with the immunoSEQ multiplex PCR, producing 87-bp fragments spanning the CDR3 region. Amplicons were sequenced on the Illumina HiSeq platform. As for the original processing: Synthetic template baselines were used to correct PCR bias computationally, reads within Hamming distance 2 were collapsed together, and singletons that could not be merged were discarded. Reads were aligned against IMGT so that V, D and J genes, CDR3 length and insertions or deletions at six rearrangement sites could be assigned. Within each subset, clonotype counts were normalized to sorted cell number, after which true diversity and Gini coefficients were computed with the tcR R package. The overlap coefficient, calculated on TCRB nucleotide sequences, was used to quantify repertoire sharing. Not all clones reach the TCRdb copy of this immuneACCESS table, which keeps in-frame sequences only. Checked studies attribute under half of the gap to unresolved V genes and leave the rest unexplained. V, J and clone size were drawn from that table, and D and trimming were deduced from the DNA. Here the sample has around 130,000 clones; 7% to 10% occur a single time. About 0.7% of the sample belongs to the ten largest clones.

Taken from cysteine to phenylalanine, the CDR3 has 16 residues. The retained sequence is limited to the CDR3, 48 bases, with the frame set at the first base. CDR1 is given as SGHNT and CDR2 as YYREEE, both from the germline V gene (reference sequence). After removal of 0 bases from V and 5 bases from J, the junction retains 5 bases not matched to a gene. The record originates from a study of beta chain features in type 1 diabetes (dated by TCRdb to between 2018 and 2020). Broadly, across the study: Mean age, gender distribution, total cell number and subset yield did not differ between patients and healthy donors. Across all samples, 107,917,701 sorted cells were examined, and cell number per subset correlated strongly with RNA yield. In the study, recently diagnosed type 1 diabetes patients and matched healthy donors were compared on the TCRB repertoires of their sorted circulating CD4+ T cell subsets. Naive and central memory subsets were obtained from all 30 or so donors, but regulatory and stem cell-like memory subsets were isolated from only 8 patients and about 8 healthy donors. On the study overall, not on this receptor specifically: Fewer insertions and more nucleotide deletions at VDJ recombination sites were observed in patients with type 1 diabetes, implying thymic rearrangement abnormalities. Because cDNA was sequenced instead of genomic DNA, activated cells with high expression could be over-represented, although the groups did not differ in activation or CD3 levels. HLA sub-analyses involved small numbers of individuals, so any influence of HLA type on TCRB rearrangement remained unresolved. PCR might favor shorter templates, but patient and control samples were amplified and corrected together, so any skew would affect both groups equally. Naive, central memory and regulatory TCRB repertoires appeared to be more similar among patients than among healthy donors. Type 1 diabetes patients showed a moderate but significant shortening of TCRB CDR3 length in all four CD4+ subsets.

Each donor gave one peripheral blood draw, approximately 0.11 L on average, collected into heparinised tubes. Using a panel that included CD45RO, CCR7, CD25, CD127, CD95 and CD27, naive, central memory, regulatory and stem cell-like memory CD4+ T cells were sorted on a BD FACSAria II. All sorted populations exceeded 95% purity. PBMCs were isolated immediately by Lymphoprep density gradient centrifugation and stained directly without culture. So that batch effects would be minimized, each experiment stained and sorted samples in pairs, pairing one healthy donor with one patient. The sequenced sample was central memory CD4+ T cells from blood. This sequence uses TRBV5-4 and TRBJ2-3; TRBD1 lines up with 11 middle nucleotides. The sequence was obtained from a man aged 25 to 40 with type 1 diabetes. The CDR3 corresponds to CASSLAPGQGEDTQYF. The nucleotides are TGTGCCAGCAGCTTGGCACCGGGACAGGGGGAAGATACGCAGTATTTT.